A single sample is the source of the 28 T cell receptor beta chains below, sequenced in a study of blood T cells in healthy people across ages (dated by TCRdb to 2013 to 2016). To prepare the library, 5' RACE was applied. Sequencing instrument: Illumina HiSeq 2500. A second PCR of about 7 to 12 cycles was run with a J-beta primer mix and a sample-barcoded 5' primer. The public reads were reanalyzed by TCRdb: fastp trimming at Q25, MiXCR alignment, in-frame beta chains only. When rows share a CDR3 protein, they turn into one entry using the most common DNA and genes. The sample contains 1.2 million to 1.5 million distinct CDR3 sequences, 42% of them found a single time. The top ten clonotypes cover roughly 7.7% of the sample. The sample taken for sequencing was blood. The receptors were sampled from a woman aged 18 to 35 in good health.

In its sample, this clonotype was seen many times. The V and J genes are TRBV12-3 or TRBV12-4 and TRBJ2-4; 7 nucleotides line up with TRBD2. CDR3 length: 11 residues. J lost 9 bases, V lost 5 bases, and 1 base had no gene match. CDR3 sequence reads: CASSREGIQYF. DNA of the CDR3: TGTGCCAGCAGTAGGGAGGGCATTCAGTACTTC.

This clonotype was detected only a few times. This rearrangement joins TRBV6-1 to TRBJ2-1; a weak D match, TRBD2 (5 bases). V was trimmed by 6 bases and J by 0 bases, leaving 12 bases between them. Germline loops: CDR1 MNHNS, CDR2 SASEGT. CDR3 length: 15 residues. This CDR3 is CASSEGSTSYNEQFF. In DNA, the CDR3 is TGTGCCAGCAGCGAGGGATCCACCTCCTACAATGAGCAGTTCTTC.

This chain joins TRBV3-1 and TRBJ1-2, with TRBD1 identical over 8 bases. The CDR3 totals 14 residues. Unmatched junction bases numbered 8, after V lost 8 bases and J lost 3 bases. The germline V gene has CDR1 LGHDT and CDR2 YNNKEL (reference sequence). The CDR3 here is CASGNRGVDYGYTF. The CDR3 nucleotides read TGTGCCAGCGGGAACAGGGGGGTCGACTATGGCTACACCTTC. The full variable domain, with the rest looked up from reference TRBV3-1 and TRBJ1-2, is DTAVSQTPKYLVTQMGNDKSIKCEQNLGHDTMYWYKQDSKKFLKIMFSYNNKELIINETVPNRFSPKSPDKAHLNLHINSLELGDSAVYFCASGNRGVDYGYTFGSGTRLTVV.

This clonotype was seen a handful of times. This rearrangement joins TRBV27 to TRBJ2-1; 7 bases agree with TRBD2. Losses at the gene ends were 5 bases for V and 2 bases for J; bases not matched to a gene: 9. CDR1 is MNHEY, CDR2 SMNVEV, per germline (reference sequence). There are 16 residues in the CDR3. The CDR3 loop reads CASSPIAGATYNEQFF. CDR3 in DNA: TGTGCCAGCAGTCCAATAGCGGGTGCTACCTACAATGAGCAGTTCTTC.

V usage is TRBV15 and J usage is TRBJ1-1, with D perhaps TRBD1 (5 bases). Per germline, CDR1 LNHNV and CDR2 YYDKDF (reference sequence). The CDR3 totals 14 residues. V was cut by 5 bases and J by 1 base, with 11 bases left in between. Written as DNA, the CDR3 is TGTGCCACCAGCCGGGGGGACCCGAACACTGAAGCTTTCTTT. Amino acid sequence: CATSRGDPNTEAFF.

This clonotype was counted only a few times. The V call is TRBV25-1, the J call TRBJ1-2; D remains ambiguous. This CDR3 is 14 amino acids long. The V end lost 5 bases, the J end lost 7 bases, and 17 bases lay between the germline ends. Germline V gene sequence: CDR1 MGHDK, CDR2 SYGVNS. The CDR3 protein is CASSPPGVSPGYTF. The CDR3 nucleotides read TGTGCCAGCAGTCCCCCGGGCGTATCTCCTGGCTACACCTTC.

This clonotype was counted only a few times. V usage is TRBV4-2 and J usage is TRBJ2-6, with 10 bases identical to TRBD2. Germline V gives CDR1 LGHNA, CDR2 YNFKEQ. V dropped 0 bases and J dropped 4; count of bases not matched to a gene: 12. CDR3 length equals 20 residues. The CDR3 DNA is TGTGCCAGCAGCCAAGATTTTCTTCTAGCGGGAGTGCTGGGGGCCAACGTCCTGACTTTC. This translates into CASSQDFLLAGVLGANVLTF.

The V gene is TRBV7-3, the J gene TRBJ2-3; D remains ambiguous. The germline V and J ends were trimmed by 4 bases and 2 bases, with 16 bases remaining between them. The CDR3 totals 16 residues. Per germline, CDR1 SGHTA and CDR2 FQGTGA. As DNA, the CDR3 is TGTGCCAGCAGCTCTCAGTGGGGTTGGTACACAGATACGCAGTATTTT. Translation: CASSSQWGWYTDTQYF.

The chain carries TRBV4-2 and TRBJ2-7; a possible D gene is TRBD1 (6 bases). V lost 4 bases and J lost 0, with 16 bases in between. The CDR3 consists of 16 residues. The germline V gene encodes CDR1 LGHNA and CDR2 YNFKEQ. The CDR3 sequence: CASSPMPTGHSYEQYF. The CDR3 region has the DNA TGTGCCAGCAGCCCAATGCCTACGGGACACTCCTACGAGCAGTACTTC.

The chain is built from TRBV29-1 and TRBJ2-3; D is unclear. V was cut by 5 bases and J by 2 bases, with 8 bases left in between. The CDR3 contains 12 residues. CDR1 is SQVTM and CDR2 is ANQGSEA in the germline V gene. The CDR3 protein is CSVYTFTDTQYF. For the CDR3, the DNA is TGCAGCGTTTACACCTTCACAGATACGCAGTATTTT.

The chain uses TRBV20-1 and TRBJ2-1, with 8 bases matching TRBD2. Germline values: CDR1 DFQATT, CDR2 SNEGSKA (reference sequence). Trimming took 2 bases from V and 7 from J; bases not matched to a gene: 10. The CDR3 sequence is 15 residues long. The CDR3, as DNA: TGCAGTGCTAGAAATCGCCTAGCGGGTGGGAATGAGCAGTTCTTC. Translated: CSARNRLAGGNEQFF.

This clonotype was observed at least ten times. The chain couples TRBV10-3 to TRBJ2-3, with D possibly being TRBD1 (5 bases). The CDR3 has 12 residues. The V gene's germline CDR1 is ENHRY and CDR2 SYGVKD. Trimming shortened V by 7 bases and J by 2 bases, and 7 bases separated the two germline ends. CDR3 sequence reads: CAIKGDTDTQYF. CDR3 nucleotides: TGTGCCATCAAAGGGGACACAGATACGCAGTATTTT.

The sample holds a few counts of this clonotype. The chain carries TRBV3-1 and TRBJ2-6; D is undetermined. Germline CDR1 reads LGHDT; CDR2 reads YNNKEL (reference sequence). CDR3 length: 17 residues. Trimming removed 5 bases at V and 4 bases at J, with 18 bases between. CDR3 sequence (DNA): TGTGCCAGCAGCTCCATGACGTGGGGTGGCGGGGCCAACGTCCTGACTTTC. Protein: CASSSMTWGGGANVLTF.

This clonotype was seen more than once but under ten times. The chain is built from TRBV9 and TRBJ1-2; a weak D match, TRBD1 (6 bases). The CDR3 has 15 residues. Trimming stripped 4 bases from V and 3 bases from J, with 16 bases between. CDR1 and CDR2 from the germline V gene are SGDLS and YYNGEE. CDR3 in DNA: TGTGCCAGCAGCTCAGGAGGGGGGCTAGACTATGGCTACACCTTC. The encoded protein is CASSSGGGLDYGYTF.

The chain combines TRBV2 with TRBJ2-5; 7 bases are shared with TRBD2. This CDR3 has 16 amino acids. Germline trimming cut 3 bases from V and 0 bases from J; bases unmatched to any gene: 7. Germline V lookup: CDR1 SNHLY, CDR2 FYNNEI. CDR3 residues: CASSDQASGYQETQYF. CDR3 nucleotide sequence: TGTGCCAGCAGTGATCAGGCTAGCGGATACCAAGAGACCCAGTACTTC. The full variable domain, in which reference TRBV2 and TRBJ2-5 provide the parts outside the CDR3, is EPEVTQTPSHQVTQMGQEVILRCVPISNHLYFYWYRQILGQKVEFLVSFYNNEISEKSEIFDDQFSVERPDGSNFTLKIRSTKLEDSAMYFCASSDQASGYQETQYFGPGTRLLVL.

This chain connects TRBV29-1 to TRBJ2-7; D might be TRBD1 or TRBD2, each matching 5 bases. The V gene's germline CDR1 is SQVTM and CDR2 ANQGSEA. Trimming shortened V by 6 bases and J by 1 base, and 16 bases separated the two germline ends. The CDR3 is 14 amino acids. CDR3 sequence (DNA): TGCAGCGTAGGGACGGTCGAATCATCCTACGAGCAGTACTTC. Its protein is CSVGTVESSYEQYF.

The chain joins TRBV20-1 to TRBJ1-6; D perhaps matches TRBD1 (5 bases). V dropped 6 bases and J dropped 7 bases, with 19 bases sitting between them. CDR3 length equals 15 residues. Germline CDR1 reads DFQATT; CDR2 reads SNEGSKA (reference sequence). The CDR3 nucleotides are TGCAGTGCAACCCCTCTGGACACGGACAATTCACCCCTCCACTTT. This sequence encodes CSATPLDTDNSPLHF.

This clonotype was recorded a few times. The chain uses TRBV10-3 and TRBJ2-1, with 8 bases matching TRBD2. V dropped 8 bases and J dropped 1; count of bases not matched to a gene: 7. This CDR3 comprises 15 residues. CDR1 is ENHRY and CDR2 is SYGVKD in the germline V gene. This chain's CDR3 is CAIRSGKASYNEQFF. In DNA, the CDR3 is TGTGCCATCCGTAGCGGGAAAGCATCCTACAATGAGCAGTTCTTC.

This clonotype was seen more than once but under ten times. The chain employs TRBV7-2 and TRBJ2-7; 12 positions agree with TRBD2. Per the germline V gene, CDR1 is SGHTA and CDR2 is FQGNSA. Trimming at V came to 7 bases and at J to 0 bases, leaving 7 bases not matched to a gene. The length of the CDR3 is 16 residues. CDR3 in amino acids: CASNLAGGTSSYEQYF. CDR3 nucleotides: TGTGCCAGCAACCTAGCGGGAGGGACGAGCTCCTACGAGCAGTACTTC.

This chain links TRBV29-1 with TRBJ2-2; D ambiguous. The V end was cut by 0 bases, the J end by 6 bases, with 5 bases between. This CDR3 comprises 12 residues. Germline assignment: CDR1 SQVTM and CDR2 ANQGSEA. This CDR3 is CSVEDLPGELFF. CDR3 nucleotides: TGCAGCGTTGAAGATCTTCCCGGGGAGCTGTTTTTT.

This clonotype has a count of ten or more. One end of the junction is discordant with germline, which a read error may explain. The genes are TRBV5-1 and TRBJ2-1, with D perhaps matching TRBD2 (5 bases). The CDR3 length is 14 residues. CDR1 and CDR2 from the germline V gene are SGHRS and YFSETQ. In DNA, the CDR3 is TGTGCCAGCAGCTTAGACGGAGGATACAATGAGCAGTTCTTC. As protein: CASSLDGGYNEQFF.

The rearrangement joins TRBV6-5 to TRBJ2-1; TRBD2 agrees at 10 bases. The CDR3 spans 16 residues. The trim removed 0 bases at V and 4 bases at J, leaving 3 bases unmatched. CDR1 is MNHEY and CDR2 is SVGAGI in the germline V gene. The CDR3 DNA sequence: TGTGCCAGCAGTTACTCTGAACTAGCGGGGTACAATGAGCAGTTCTTC. It encodes CASSYSELAGYNEQFF.

V usage is TRBV6-1 and J usage is TRBJ2-7, with D tentatively TRBD2 (6 bases). The CDR3 has 15 amino acids. Trimming took 3 bases from V and 2 from J, leaving 14 bases between them. The V gene's germline CDR1 is MNHNS and CDR2 SASEGT. In DNA form, the CDR3 reads TGTGCCAGCAGTGATCTGTCGGGAGCAGCCTACGAGCAGTACTTC. Protein sequence: CASSDLSGAAYEQYF.

This clonotype was counted a few times. The rearrangement joins TRBV5-5 to TRBJ1-1; D gene unclear. V was shortened by 6 bases and J by 5 bases, with 17 bases between the two germline ends. CDR3 length: 14 residues. Looked up from germline, CDR1 is SGHKS and CDR2 is YYEKEE (reference sequence). DNA of the CDR3: TGTGCCAGCACCTCCTTATGGGTGTATACTGAAGCTTTCTTT. Its translation is CASTSLWVYTEAFF.

V usage is TRBV27 and J usage is TRBJ2-5, with D hard to call. The CDR3 length is 14 residues. The germline gives CDR1 MNHEY, CDR2 SMNVEV (reference sequence). The V end was cut by 5 bases, the J end by 2 bases, with 12 bases between. The CDR3 is CASSQWTEQETQYF. The DNA for the CDR3 is TGTGCCAGCAGTCAATGGACCGAACAAGAGACCCAGTACTTC.

The chain uses TRBV10-3 and TRBJ1-1; D call uncertain. Trimming cost V 3 bases and J 0 bases, with 11 bases left between them. CDR3 length: 15 amino acids. CDR1 and CDR2 from the germline V gene are ENHRY and SYGVKD. The DNA of the CDR3 is TGTGCCATCAGTGATCCTACACGGATGAACACTGAAGCTTTCTTT. Protein product: CAISDPTRMNTEAFF.

This clonotype was seen a handful of times. The gene calls are TRBV20-1 and TRBJ1-1, with 10 bases identical to TRBD1. V was pared by 0 bases and J by 0 bases, with 1 base of the junction left unmatched. The CDR3 totals 15 residues. The germline CDR1 and CDR2 sequences are DFQATT and SNEGSKA (reference sequence). The DNA for the CDR3 is TGCAGTGCTAGAGATGGACAGGGGGTGAACACTGAAGCTTTCTTT. Amino acids: CSARDGQGVNTEAFF.

The CDR3 coding sequence is TGTGCCAGCAGCCCCACGACTAGCGGGGGGGCCGAGCAGTACTTC. Its protein is CASSPTTSGGAEQYF. The chain combines TRBV6-5 with TRBJ2-7; 14 bases agree with TRBD2. This CDR3 spans 15 amino acids. The V and J ends lost 6 bases and 6 bases, in that order; junction bases with no gene match: 7. Per the germline V gene, CDR1 is MNHEY and CDR2 is SVGAGI.